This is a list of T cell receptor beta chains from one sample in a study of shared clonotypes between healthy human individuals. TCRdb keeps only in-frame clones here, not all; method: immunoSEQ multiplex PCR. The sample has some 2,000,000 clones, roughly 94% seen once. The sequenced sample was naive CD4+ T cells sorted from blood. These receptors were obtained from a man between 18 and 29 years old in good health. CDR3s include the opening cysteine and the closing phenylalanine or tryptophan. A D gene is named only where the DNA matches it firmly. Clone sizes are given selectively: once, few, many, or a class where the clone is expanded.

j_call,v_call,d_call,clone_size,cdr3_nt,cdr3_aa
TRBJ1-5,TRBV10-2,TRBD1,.,TGCGCCAGCAGGGACGGGGACAGGTCCGGCCAGCCCCAGCATTTT,CASRDGDRSGQPQHF
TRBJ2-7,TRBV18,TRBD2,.,TGTGCCAGCTCACCAGATAGCGGGAGTCTGTACGAGCAGTACTTC,CASSPDSGSLYEQYF
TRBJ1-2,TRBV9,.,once,TGTGCCAGCAGCGTAGATCAGGCGGGGGTTGGTGGCTACACCTTC,CASSVDQAGVGGYTF
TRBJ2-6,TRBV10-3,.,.,TGTGCCATCAGTGATCAGGACTCAGCTGTGGCGGGGGCCAACGTCCTGACTTTC,CAISDQDSAVAGANVLTF
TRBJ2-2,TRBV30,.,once,TGTGCCTGGAGCAGGGGACACAACACCGGGGAGCTGTTTTTT,CAWSRGHNTGELFF
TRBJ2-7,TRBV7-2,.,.,TGTGCCAGCAGCTGGGACGGATCCTACGAGCAGTACTTC,CASSWDGSYEQYF
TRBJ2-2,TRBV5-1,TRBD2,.,TGCGCCAGCAGCGGGGGGACTAGCACCGGGGAGCTGTTTTTT,CASSGGTSTGELFF
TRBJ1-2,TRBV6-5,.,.,TGTGCCAGCAGTTACCTCGGGCCTGCTGGCTACACCTTC,CASSYLGPAGYTF
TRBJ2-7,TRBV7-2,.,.,TGTGCCAGCAGCCCCCGTAAGGGGGTCGAGCAGTACTTC,CASSPRKGVEQYF
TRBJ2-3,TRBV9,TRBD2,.,TGTGCCAGCAGCGAGGGTGAGGGAGCCAGCGGGGTAAGCACAGATACGCAGTATTTT,CASSEGEGASGVSTDTQYF
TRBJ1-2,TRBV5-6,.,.,TGTGCCAGCAGCTTGGAGCAGAGGTCGGATGGCTACACCTTC,CASSLEQRSDGYTF
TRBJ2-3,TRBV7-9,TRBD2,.,TGTGCCAGCAGCTTAATAGCGGGAGTAACAGATACGCAGTATTTT,CASSLIAGVTDTQYF
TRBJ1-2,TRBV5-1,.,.,TGCGCCAGCAGTCAGAATCAACCTCAAATCTATGGCTACACCTTC,CASSQNQPQIYGYTF
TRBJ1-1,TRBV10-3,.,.,TGTGCCATCAGCCGGGAGGAAGGTACTGAAGCTTTCTTT,CAISREEGTEAFF